Each of the 20 T cell receptor beta chains below was sequenced from the same sample in a study of blood T cell repertoires in COVID-19. Measured with immunoSEQ multiplex PCR; TCRdb has only the in-frame clones, and not every one. The sample consists of fewer than 300,000 clones, approximately 90% of them appearing once. The sequenced sample was PBMCs or T cells enriched from blood (not recorded which). The receptors derive from a woman aged 40 to 50 with acute COVID-19.

The CDR3 spells CASRSQGASNEKLFF. The CDR3 nucleotides are TGTGCCAGCAGGTCTCAGGGGGCGTCTAATGAAAAACTGTTTTTT. This sequence joins TRBV5-6 and TRBJ1-4, with TRBD1 matching over 8 bases. This CDR3 contains 15 residues. V shed 5 bases, J shed 3 bases, and the junction held 6 bases outside the gene matches. The germline V gene encodes CDR1 SGHDT and CDR2 YYEEEE.

This rearrangement joins TRBV19 to TRBJ2-3; 8 positions agree with TRBD2. There are 14 residues in the CDR3. V gave up 6 bases and J gave up 5 bases; unmatched junction bases: 7. The germline V gene encodes CDR1 LNHDA and CDR2 SQIVND (reference sequence). The CDR3 DNA reads TGTGCCAGTAGGCCCGGGGGGGCGGGAGATACGCAGTATTTT. Amino acids: CASRPGGAGDTQYF.

The gene calls are TRBV7-9 and TRBJ1-1; D is possibly TRBD1 (6 bases). The CDR3 has 14 amino acids. Trimming stripped 5 bases from V and 0 bases from J, with 10 bases between. From germline, CDR1 is SEHNR and CDR2 FQNEAQ (reference sequence). The CDR3 loop is CASSARGLNTEAFF. The CDR3, as DNA: TGTGCCAGCAGCGCCAGGGGTCTGAACACTGAAGCTTTCTTT.

The chain couples TRBV2 to TRBJ2-5; 14 bases fit TRBD2. With 6 bases clipped from V and 2 bases from J, the junction kept 11 bases outside the gene matches. The germline V gene encodes CDR1 SNHLY and CDR2 FYNNEI. The CDR3 has 18 amino acids. CDR3 loop: CASRVGTSGGPFQETQYF. For the CDR3, the DNA is TGTGCCAGCAGGGTCGGGACTAGCGGGGGACCTTTTCAAGAGACCCAGTACTTC.

The rearrangement links TRBV7-6 to TRBJ1-1, with D possibly matching TRBD1 (6 bases). Trimming removed 1 base from V and 3 bases from J, with 12 bases in between. Germline lookup yields CDR1 SGHVS and CDR2 FNYEAQ. The CDR3 totals 15 residues. CDR3 coding DNA: TGTGCCAGCAGCTTAGTTGGGGGCGCGTACACTGAAGCTTTCTTT. Amino acid sequence: CASSLVGGAYTEAFF.

The chain employs TRBV11-3 and TRBJ2-7; 7 bases agree with TRBD2. Germline values: CDR1 SGHNT, CDR2 YENEEA. The CDR3 runs to 15 residues. The ends lost 5 bases at V and 12 bases at J; junction bases unmatched: 19. The CDR3 nucleotides read TGTGCCAGCAGCCACTCCGGGGGGAGACGGTCTACCGGGTACTTC. Its protein product is CASSHSGGRRSTGYF.

This sequence joins TRBV6-6 and TRBJ2-3, with D possibly TRBD1 on 6 matching bases. Per the germline V gene, CDR1 is MNHNY and CDR2 is SVGAGI (reference sequence). The CDR3 covers 16 residues. Trimming pared 5 bases from V and 4 bases from J, leaving 19 bases between. This CDR3 is CASSRPQGKKADTQYF. DNA of the CDR3: TGTGCCAGCAGTCGACCCCAGGGGAAGAAGGCAGATACGCAGTATTTT.

This clone was recorded only once. The chain combines TRBV4-2 with TRBJ2-1; D ambiguous. The CDR3 runs to 13 residues. Germline V CDR1 and CDR2: LGHNA, YNFKEQ. V shed 0 bases and J shed 10 bases, with 10 bases lying between them. CDR3 nucleotides: TGTGCCAGCAGCCAAGAAGTGTGGCAGGAGCAGTTCTTC. Its protein product is CASSQEVWQEQFF.

This clone has just one count. The CDR3 here is CASSQEVGLAVTDTQYF. The DNA for the CDR3 is TGCGCCAGCAGCCAAGAAGTTGGACTAGCGGTAACAGATACGCAGTATTTT. This chain uses TRBV4-1 with TRBJ2-3; 10 bases agree with TRBD2. V was pared by 0 bases and J by 3 bases, with 6 bases of the junction left unmatched. There are 17 residues in the CDR3. Germline V gene lookup returns CDR1 MGHRA and CDR2 YSYEKL.

The V and J genes are TRBV5-1 and TRBJ2-3; D is possibly TRBD1 (5 bases). The CDR3 consists of 16 residues. Trimming stripped 4 bases from V and 2 bases from J, with 17 bases between. CDR1 and CDR2 (germline): SGHRS, YFSETQ. The CDR3 nucleotides are TGCGCCAGCAGCCCGGTGGGGATAGGGGCCACAGATACGCAGTATTTT. This codes for CASSPVGIGATDTQYF.

The chain joins TRBV10-3 to TRBJ1-2, with D possibly TRBD1 on 5 matching bases. The germline CDR1 and CDR2 sequences are ENHRY and SYGVKD. The CDR3 runs to 13 residues. V gave up 0 bases and J gave up 8 bases, with 10 bases separating them. CDR3 amino acids: CAISESAGQGYTF. As DNA, the CDR3 is TGTGCCATCAGTGAGTCAGCAGGGCAGGGCTACACCTTC.

V and J are TRBV10-3 and TRBJ1-5; D perhaps matches TRBD1 (6 bases). The V end lost 7 bases, the J end lost 1 base, and 14 bases lay between the germline ends. Germline CDR1 ENHRY, CDR2 SYGVKD. This CDR3 is 15 amino acids long. The chain's CDR3 is CAITKDSFSNQPQHF. The CDR3 bases are TGTGCCATCACCAAGGACAGTTTCAGCAATCAGCCCCAGCATTTT.

V usage is TRBV6-5 and J usage is TRBJ1-2; 7 bases align to TRBD1. Germline V lookup: CDR1 MNHEY, CDR2 SVGAGI. The CDR3 spans 13 residues. V was clipped by 4 bases and J by 3 bases; unmatched bases: 2. The CDR3 reads CASSLDRDYGYTF. The CDR3 nucleotides are TGTGCCAGCAGTTTAGACAGGGACTATGGCTACACCTTC.

This rearrangement joins TRBV19 to TRBJ2-7; D unresolved. The germline V gene has CDR1 LNHDA and CDR2 SQIVND (reference sequence). The germline V and J ends were trimmed by 5 bases and 0 bases, with 11 bases remaining between them. The CDR3 extends over 14 amino acids. The CDR3 sequence: CASSPAAPSYEQYF. CDR3 sequence (DNA): TGTGCCAGTAGTCCCGCAGCGCCCTCCTACGAGCAGTACTTC.

This clone has a single count. This chain uses TRBV7-2 with TRBJ2-3; 7 bases are shared with TRBD1. Unmatched junction bases numbered 12, after V lost 4 bases and J lost 2 bases. Germline assignment: CDR1 SGHTA and CDR2 FQGNSA. The length of the CDR3 is 17 residues. The CDR3 is CASSSRGAGGPTDTQYF. CDR3 DNA sequence: TGTGCCAGCAGCTCCCGCGGCGCAGGGGGACCCACAGATACGCAGTATTTT.

The chain combines TRBV6-1 with TRBJ2-3, with 7 bases that match TRBD1. The germline CDR1 and CDR2 sequences are MNHNS and SASEGT. Trimming cost V 1 base and J 8 bases; bases outside gene matches: 9. CDR3 length: 15 amino acids. The CDR3 is CASSEEGTVLVTQYF. DNA for the CDR3: TGTGCCAGCAGTGAAGAGGGGACAGTCCTAGTTACGCAGTATTTT.

The chain links TRBV7-2 to TRBJ1-6, with unresolved D. Germline lookup yields CDR1 SGHTA and CDR2 FQGNSA. The CDR3 length is 15 residues. V was cut by 1 base and J by 3 bases, with 7 bases left in between. CDR3 residues: CASSLVGVYNSPLHF. CDR3 bases: TGTGCCAGCAGCTTAGTCGGGGTCTATAATTCACCCCTCCACTTT.

The gene calls are TRBV19 and TRBJ1-2, with 8 nucleotides matching TRBD1. V shed 4 bases, J shed 5 bases, and the junction held 9 bases outside the gene matches. The CDR3 contains 15 residues. Germline V CDR1 and CDR2: LNHDA, SQIVND (reference sequence). The CDR3 nucleotides are TGTGCCAGTAGTACGACTCAGGGGGCACCTTATGGCTACACCTTC. Protein: CASSTTQGAPYGYTF. The whole variable domain, filled in from reference TRBV19 and TRBJ1-2, reads DGGITQSPKYLFRKEGQNVTLSCEQNLNHDAMYWYRQDPGQGLRLIYYSQIVNDFQKGDIAEGYSVSREKKESFPLTVTSAQKNPTAFYLCASSTTQGAPYGYTFGSGTRLTVV.

This clone occurred a few times. This sequence joins TRBV7-9 and TRBJ1-1; D might be TRBD1 (5 bases). CDR1 SEHNR and CDR2 FQNEAQ come from the germline V gene (reference sequence). Trimming pared 6 bases from V and 4 bases from J, leaving 18 bases between. The length of the CDR3 is 15 residues. CDR3 region: CASRPDQGQATEAFF. DNA of the CDR3: TGTGCCAGCAGGCCGGACCAGGGTCAGGCCACTGAAGCTTTCTTT.

This clone has a handful of counts. The rearrangement links TRBV28 to TRBJ1-2, with D possibly being TRBD1 (5 bases). V shed 2 bases and J shed 4 bases, with 14 bases lying between them. This CDR3 comprises 15 residues. Germline-derived CDR1 and CDR2 are MDHEN and SYDVKM. CDR3 residues: CASSLPNRMTYGYTF. In DNA form, the CDR3 reads TGTGCCAGCAGTTTACCCAACAGGATGACCTATGGCTACACCTTC.